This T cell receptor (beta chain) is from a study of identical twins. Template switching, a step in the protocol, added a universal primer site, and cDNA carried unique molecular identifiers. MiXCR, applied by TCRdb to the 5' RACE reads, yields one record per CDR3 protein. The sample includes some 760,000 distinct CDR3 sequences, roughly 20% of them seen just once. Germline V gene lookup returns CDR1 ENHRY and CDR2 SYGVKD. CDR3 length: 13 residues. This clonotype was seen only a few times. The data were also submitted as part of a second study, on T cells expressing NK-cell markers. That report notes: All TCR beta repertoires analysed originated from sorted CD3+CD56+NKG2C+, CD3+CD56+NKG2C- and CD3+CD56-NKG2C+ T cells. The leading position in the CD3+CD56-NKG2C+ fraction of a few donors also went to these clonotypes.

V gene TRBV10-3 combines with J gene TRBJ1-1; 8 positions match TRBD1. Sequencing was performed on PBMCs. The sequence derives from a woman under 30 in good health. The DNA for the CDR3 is TGTGCGCTCGCAAAAACAGGGGGCACTGAAGCTTTCTTT. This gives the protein CALAKTGGTEAFF.